Listed below are T cell receptor beta chains from one sample, sequenced in a study of blood T cell repertoires in COVID-19. Using immunoSEQ multiplex PCR, the repertoire was profiled, and TCRdb retains in-frame clones only, with some absent. This sample carries around 620,000 clones, about 87% of them seen once, and the ten largest clones take 0.2% to 0.3%. The sequenced sample was peripheral blood. Source of these receptors: a young woman with acute or convalescent COVID-19. CDR3s include the opening cysteine and the closing phenylalanine or tryptophan. A D gene is named only where the DNA matches it firmly. Not all rows give a size; the values are once, few, many and, for expanded clones, a class.

clone_size j_call d_call v_call cdr3_nt cdr3_aa
NA TRBJ1-2 NA TRBV7-8 TGTGCCAGCACCCCTGGGGGGTCGTATGGCTACACCTTC CASTPGGSYGYTF
NA TRBJ1-3 NA TRBV6-2/TRBV6-3 TGTGCCAGCAGCCCCGCTGGGGCTAACACCATATATTTT CASSPAGANTIYF
NA TRBJ1-4 NA TRBV29-1 TGCAGCGTTAGTGTAGGGGATGAAAAACTGTTTTTT CSVSVGDEKLFF
NA TRBJ1-1 NA TRBV12-3/TRBV12-4 TGTGCCAGCAGAAACACAGTGAAAGCTTTCTTT CASRNTVKAFF
NA TRBJ2-7 NA TRBV27 TGTGCCAGCAGTTTTTACGGGGAGTCCTACGAGCAGTACTTC CASSFYGESYEQYF
NA TRBJ2-7 TRBD1 TRBV24-1 TGTGCCACCAGTGATGACCAGGGGGAAAGCTCCTACGAGCAGTACTTC CATSDDQGESSYEQYF
NA TRBJ1-5 NA TRBV6-7 TGTGCCAGCAGTTACGTCGGGGGTACGGGCAATCAGCCCCAGCATTTT CASSYVGGTGNQPQHF
NA TRBJ1-1 TRBD1 TRBV29-1 TGCAGCGTGGGACAGGAAGCTTTCTTT CSVGQEAFF
NA TRBJ2-1 NA TRBV18 TGTGCCAGCTCACCGGGCGGGGGCGATGAGCAGTTCTTC CASSPGGGDEQFF
NA TRBJ1-2 NA TRBV4-3 TGCGCCAGCAGCATCAGGGTTGGGGCTGACTATGGCTACACCTTC CASSIRVGADYGYTF
NA TRBJ1-1 TRBD1 TRBV19 TGTGCCAGTAGTACCTTACAGGGGCTCAATGAAGCTTTCTTT CASSTLQGLNEAFF
NA TRBJ2-7 NA TRBV19 TGTGCCAGTAGTATGAGTCAGGGCAGGTACTACGAGCAGTACTTC CASSMSQGRYYEQYF
few TRBJ2-1 TRBD2 TRBV6-5 TGTGCCAGCTCCGATCCGGGACTAGGCACGTTCTTC CASSDPGLGTFF
NA TRBJ2-1 TRBD1 TRBV27 TGTGCCAGCAGGACAGGGGGCGCGGTTGATGAGCAGTTCTTC CASRTGGAVDEQFF
NA TRBJ2-2 TRBD2 TRBV3-1/TRBV3-2 TGTGCCAGCAGCCAATTTGGGCTAGCGGGGGGGCCGGTCACCGGGGAGCTGTTTTTT CASSQFGLAGGPVTGELFF
NA TRBJ2-2 TRBD1 TRBV13 TGTGCCAGCAGCTCCCCAACAGACAGGGGTACCGGGGAGCTGTTTTTT CASSSPTDRGTGELFF
NA TRBJ1-5 TRBD1 TRBV19 TGTGCCAGTAGTATGGGACAGGGAATGGGCAATCAGCCCCAGCATTTT CASSMGQGMGNQPQHF
NA TRBJ1-2 NA TRBV4-3 TGCGCCAGCAGCCAAGACACCTATGGGGCGACTAACTATGGCTACACCTTC CASSQDTYGATNYGYTF
NA TRBJ1-2 NA TRBV3-1/TRBV3-2 TGTGCCAGCAGCGCACGGGGGGCCCATGGCTACACCTTC CASSARGAHGYTF
NA TRBJ1-1 NA TRBV30 TGTGCCTGGAGAGGAGGGAGGGAAGCTTTCTTT CAWRGGREAFF
NA TRBJ2-3 NA TRBV7-2 TGTGCCAGCAGCCTCGGGGGGCCCAGCACAGATACGCAGTATTTT CASSLGGPSTDTQYF
few TRBJ1-2 NA TRBV7-9 TGTGCCACCGTTGGTTCTACAGAGGGCTACACCTTC CATVGSTEGYTF
NA TRBJ2-7 NA TRBV7-9 TGTGCCAGCAGCCCCGGACGCGGGGAGCAGTACTTC CASSPGRGEQYF
NA TRBJ1-1 NA TRBV12-3/TRBV12-4 TGTGCCAGCAGTTTTGGGGGGGGAGAAGCTTTCTTT CASSFGGGEAFF
NA TRBJ2-7 NA TRBV2 TGTGCCAGCAGTGAAACGAGGTCTACCTACGAGCAGTACTTC CASSETRSTYEQYF
few TRBJ1-6 TRBD1 TRBV27 TGTGCCAGCAGTTTATACAGGGGGAATAATTCACCCCTCCACTTT CASSLYRGNNSPLHF
NA TRBJ1-1 NA TRBV6-5 TGTGCCAGCAGCGTTTTTAGCTCTGAAGCTTTCTTT CASSVFSSEAFF
NA TRBJ2-3 TRBD1 TRBV19 TGTGCCAGTAGTTGGGACAGGGCCGGGGCAGATACGCAGTATTTT CASSWDRAGADTQYF
once TRBJ1-2 NA TRBV20-1 TGCAGTGCTTTCTTAAGGGGGGGCTACACCTTC CSAFLRGGYTF
NA TRBJ1-2 NA TRBV6-5 TGTGCCAGCAGTTACTCGGGGCCCGAATATAACTATGGCTACACCTTC CASSYSGPEYNYGYTF
NA TRBJ1-6 NA TRBV7-9 TGTGCCAGCAGCTTAGCCAGGGAAAATTCACCCCTCCACTTT CASSLARENSPLHF
NA TRBJ2-7 NA TRBV5-8 TGTGCCAGCAGCTTATCAGGTGGCGGACAGTACCTCTACGAGCAGTACTTC CASSLSGGGQYLYEQYF
few TRBJ1-4 NA TRBV4-3 TGCGCCAGCAGCCCACTGGGGGGTAAGGAAAAACTGTTTTTT CASSPLGGKEKLFF
NA TRBJ2-1 NA TRBV5-5 TGTGCCAGCAGCTCCAGCAGGGGCCACAATGAGCAGTTCTTC CASSSSRGHNEQFF
NA TRBJ1-1 TRBD1 TRBV19 TGTGCCAGTAGGGCCCCTCCGACAGGGGACGGGAACACTGAAGCTTTCTTT CASRAPPTGDGNTEAFF
once TRBJ2-7 TRBD1 TRBV5-1 TGCGCCAGTGGACAGGGCTACGAGCAGTACTTC CASGQGYEQYF
once TRBJ2-7 NA TRBV6-7 TGTGCCAGCAGTTACTCGCCCCAACTAGCCCACGAGCAGTACTTC CASSYSPQLAHEQYF
NA TRBJ2-5 NA TRBV4-1 TGCGCCAGCAGCCAAGCCCCCTTGGACAGCCAAGAGACCCAGTACTTC CASSQAPLDSQETQYF
NA TRBJ1-2 TRBD1 TRBV29-1 TGCAGCGTTGTGGACAGGAGTGGTTATGGCTACACCTTC CSVVDRSGYGYTF
NA TRBJ1-2 NA TRBV28 TGTGCCAGCAGAGACGGGCCAAGGTCGGGGGGCTACACCTTC CASRDGPRSGGYTF